This T cell receptor beta chain was observed in a study of memory CD8 T cells in hepatitis C reinfection. V shed 9 bases and J shed 2 bases, with 14 bases lying between them. This CDR3 has 13 residues. Per germline, CDR1 SGHTA and CDR2 FQGTGA. Time point in this sample: pre-reinfection, 55 to 20 weeks before reinfection detection. No in vitro expansion preceded TCR sequencing of the sorted cells. Only in-frame clones appear in the TCRdb table, and some are missing; sequencing was by immunoSEQ multiplex PCR. The profile shows 50,000 or so clones, over 85% of them singletons. The sample consisted of naive CD8+ T cells sorted from blood. The chain combines TRBV7-3 with TRBJ2-7; D not resolved. The sequence came from a man between 18 and 35 years old with hepatitis C virus infection. CDR3 coding DNA: TGTGCCAGTCTCCTGAGGCTTGCCTACGAGCAGTACTTC. This encodes CASLLRLAYEQYF.